This passage covers 20 T cell receptor beta chains from one sample sequenced in a study of blood T cell repertoires in COVID-19. Clones were sequenced by immunoSEQ multiplex PCR, and TCRdb holds only the in-frame ones, with some missing. The repertoire consists of about 100,000 clones, with roughly 88% occurring once and the leading ten covering around 5%. The sequencing input was peripheral blood. These receptors all stem from a human donor in a cohort sampled during active COVID-19.

This chain uses TRBV5-1 with TRBJ2-7, with D maybe TRBD1 (6 bases). The V end lost 0 bases, the J end lost 3 bases, and 13 bases lay between the germline ends. This CDR3 has 15 amino acids. CDR1 is SGHRS, CDR2 YFSETQ, per germline. CDR3 loop: CASSLETGLYYEQYF. The CDR3 DNA reads TGCGCCAGCAGCTTGGAGACAGGACTCTACTACGAGCAGTACTTC.

This clone was detected only once. DNA of the CDR3: TGTGCCAGCAGTTACTCGTACAGTAGTCCCTTCGAGCAGTACTTC. This gives the protein CASSYSYSSPFEQYF. This sequence joins TRBV6-5 and TRBJ2-7; D not resolved. Trimming cost V 0 bases and J 6 bases, with 15 bases left between them. This CDR3 comprises 15 residues. The germline gives CDR1 MNHEY, CDR2 SVGAGI.

The rearrangement joins TRBV10-1 to TRBJ2-1, with a tentative D call TRBD1 (5 bases). The CDR3 length is 17 residues. Trimming cost V 2 bases and J 5 bases, with 19 bases left between them. CDR1 WNHNN and CDR2 SYGVQD come from the germline V gene (reference sequence). The CDR3 is CASSEPGQGTTDNEQFF. The CDR3 bases are TGCGCCAGCAGTGAGCCGGGCCAGGGCACTACAGACAATGAGCAGTTCTTC.

The V and J genes are TRBV28 and TRBJ1-1, with a possible D match to TRBD1 (6 bases). The CDR3 runs to 14 residues. Trimming took off 8 bases at V and 4 bases at J, with 17 bases between the two ends. Germline V lookup: CDR1 MDHEN, CDR2 SYDVKM. Here the CDR3 reads CASRYSGVGTEAFF. CDR3 sequence (DNA): TGTGCCAGCCGGTACTCAGGGGTCGGCACTGAAGCTTTCTTT.

The chain employs TRBV28 and TRBJ2-1; 11 bases align to TRBD2. Germline lookup yields CDR1 MDHEN and CDR2 SYDVKM. The trim removed 3 bases at V and 6 bases at J, leaving 10 bases unmatched. The length of the CDR3 is 17 residues. The DNA for the CDR3 is TGTGCCAGCAGTTTGACTAGCGGGAACTCTATCCCCAATGAGCAGTTCTTC. It translates to CASSLTSGNSIPNEQFF.

The V and J genes are TRBV19 and TRBJ2-3; 7 bases line up with TRBD2. Trimming at V came to 7 bases and at J to 1 base, leaving 8 bases not matched to a gene. The germline CDR1 and CDR2 sequences are LNHDA and SQIVND (reference sequence). The CDR3 extends over 15 amino acids. Here the CDR3 reads CASNLGLAGTDTQYF. In nucleotides, the CDR3 is TGTGCCAGTAATCTAGGGCTAGCGGGCACAGATACGCAGTATTTT. The entire variable domain, with the rest obtained from reference TRBV19 and TRBJ2-3, is as follows: DGGITQSPKYLFRKEGQNVTLSCEQNLNHDAMYWYRQDPGQGLRLIYYSQIVNDFQKGDIAEGYSVSREKKESFPLTVTSAQKNPTAFYLCASNLGLAGTDTQYFGPGTRLTVL.

V is TRBV5-1 and J is TRBJ2-3; 7 bases are shared with TRBD2. J lost 0 bases, V lost 3 bases, and 7 bases had no gene match. The germline CDR1 and CDR2 sequences are SGHRS and YFSETQ. CDR3 length equals 16 residues. As DNA, the CDR3 is TGCGCCAGCAGCTCCAGGAGCGGGGCTAGCACAGATACGCAGTATTTT. Translation: CASSSRSGASTDTQYF.

J is TRBJ2-7 and V is TRBV2, with 12 bases matching TRBD2. The J segment lost 3 bases and the V segment lost 5 bases, leaving 14 bases of the junction unmatched. This CDR3 has 18 residues. Germline V CDR1 and CDR2: SNHLY, FYNNEI. This chain's CDR3 is CASSHKLVGTSGFYEQYF. CDR3 in DNA: TGTGCCAGCAGTCATAAATTGGTTGGGACTAGCGGGTTCTACGAGCAGTACTTC.

The chain links TRBV9 to TRBJ1-4; maybe TRBD1 (5 bases). The germline CDR1 and CDR2 sequences are SGDLS and YYNGEE. Trimming cost V 0 bases and J 4 bases, with 10 bases left between them. The CDR3 is made up of 15 amino acids. The CDR3 coding sequence is TGTGCCAGCAGCGTAGGCGTACAGGTTAATGAAAAACTGTTTTTT. Translating gives CASSVGVQVNEKLFF.

V is TRBV6-2 or TRBV6-3 and J is TRBJ2-7; a possible D gene is TRBD1 (5 bases). The CDR3 is 15 amino acids. CDR1 and CDR2 (germline): MNHEY, SVGEGT. The V gene lost 5 bases and the J gene lost 0 bases, with 14 bases spanning the gap. The CDR3 DNA is TGTGCCAGCAGTCCCCGGGTGGGGCTCTCCTACGAGCAGTACTTC. Its protein is CASSPRVGLSYEQYF.

This chain joins TRBV19 and TRBJ1-2; a possible D gene is TRBD1 (5 bases). The CDR3 length is 15 residues. Germline V gene data show CDR1 as LNHDA and CDR2 as SQIVND (reference sequence). V was cut by 7 bases and J by 2 bases, with 17 bases left in between. CDR3 in DNA: TGTGCCAGTACCCGATCTGGGACTCAGAACTATGGCTACACCTTC. Translated: CASTRSGTQNYGYTF.

This sequence joins TRBV18 and TRBJ2-1; D is possibly TRBD1 (5 bases). Germline CDR1 KGHSH, CDR2 LQKENI. Trimming took off 2 bases at V and 13 bases at J, with 12 bases between the two ends. The CDR3 has 12 residues. CDR3 sequence (DNA): TGTGCCAGCTCACCATGGGAAGGGGATCAGTTCTTC. It encodes CASSPWEGDQFF. Combining the CDR3 with reference TRBV18 and TRBJ2-1 gives the whole variable domain NAGVMQNPRHLVRRRGQEARLRCSPMKGHSHVYWYRQLPEEGLKFMVYLQKENIIDESGMPKERFSAEFPKEGPSILRIQQVVRGDSAAYFCASSPWEGDQFFGPGTRLTVL.

The rearrangement joins TRBV7-9 to TRBJ2-1; 8 bases map to TRBD2. Germline assignment: CDR1 SEHNR and CDR2 FQNEAQ (reference sequence). V gave up 4 bases and J gave up 10 bases; unmatched junction bases: 12. The CDR3 extends over 15 amino acids. The CDR3 protein is CASSSGRAGMGEQFF. CDR3 nucleotide sequence: TGTGCCAGCAGCTCCGGGAGGGCTGGAATGGGCGAGCAGTTCTTC.

The chain carries TRBV5-6 and TRBJ2-2; D not resolved. Germline assignment: CDR1 SGHDT and CDR2 YYEEEE. Between the trimmed V and J ends, which lost 0 bases and 3 bases, there was a span of 6 bases. The CDR3 totals 14 residues. The CDR3: CASSLGLYTGELFF. CDR3 DNA sequence: TGTGCCAGCAGCTTGGGACTTTACACCGGGGAGCTGTTTTTT.

The V and J genes are TRBV5-8 and TRBJ2-2; tentatively, D is TRBD2 (5 bases). With 5 bases removed from V and 5 bases from J, the gap between germline ends came to 19 bases. The CDR3 is 16 amino acids. The germline gives CDR1 SGHTS, CDR2 YDEGEE. The DNA of the CDR3 is TGTGCCAGCAGTACCAGCGGAACTCCCCTAACCGGGGAGCTGTTTTTT. Its translation is CASSTSGTPLTGELFF.

This clone was recorded a few times. The genes are TRBV4-2 and TRBJ2-7, with D perhaps matching TRBD1 (6 bases). The V end lost 6 bases, the J end lost 3 bases, and 9 bases lay between the germline ends. Looked up from germline, CDR1 is LGHNA and CDR2 is YNFKEQ. The CDR3 is 12 amino acids. CDR3 DNA sequence: TGTGCCAGCAGGAGAGGGGGCTACGAGCAGTACTTC. Translating gives CASRRGGYEQYF.

The chain has TRBV6-6 and TRBJ1-4, with D unresolved. CDR1 and CDR2 from the germline V gene are MNHNY and SVGAGI (reference sequence). Between the trimmed V and J ends, which lost 7 bases and 4 bases, there was a span of 4 bases. CDR3 length: 11 amino acids. The CDR3 here is CASTYNEKLFF. CDR3 nucleotides: TGTGCCAGCACCTATAATGAAAAACTGTTTTTT.

The rearrangement links TRBV7-2 to TRBJ1-6; no reliable D call. Trimming left V 4 bases short and J 5 bases short, with 12 bases between. Per the germline V gene, CDR1 is SGHTA and CDR2 is FQGNSA. The CDR3 length is 15 residues. In DNA form, the CDR3 reads TGTGCCAGCAGCTCCCGGACCGGGAATAATTCACCCCTCCACTTT. Protein: CASSSRTGNNSPLHF.

V gene TRBV24-1 combines with J gene TRBJ1-2; 11 nucleotides agree with TRBD1. In germline, CDR1 is KGHDR, CDR2 SFDVKD. This CDR3 has 15 amino acids. V lost 3 bases to trimming and J lost 2 bases; unmatched junction nucleotides: 1. For the CDR3, the DNA is TGTGCCACCAGTGATAGGGACAGGGGGAACTATGGCTACACCTTC. Translated, it gives CATSDRDRGNYGYTF.

This clone was picked up a small number of times. The chain uses TRBV4-2 and TRBJ2-2, with TRBD2 as a possible D gene (5 bases). Germline-derived CDR1 and CDR2 are LGHNA and YNFKEQ. V lost 1 base and J 4 bases, leaving 13 bases between the germline ends. The CDR3 has 16 residues. The CDR3 region has the DNA TGTGCCAGCAGCCAAGTCAGTCTAGCCCCCACCGGGGAGCTGTTTTTT. Translated, it gives CASSQVSLAPTGELFF.